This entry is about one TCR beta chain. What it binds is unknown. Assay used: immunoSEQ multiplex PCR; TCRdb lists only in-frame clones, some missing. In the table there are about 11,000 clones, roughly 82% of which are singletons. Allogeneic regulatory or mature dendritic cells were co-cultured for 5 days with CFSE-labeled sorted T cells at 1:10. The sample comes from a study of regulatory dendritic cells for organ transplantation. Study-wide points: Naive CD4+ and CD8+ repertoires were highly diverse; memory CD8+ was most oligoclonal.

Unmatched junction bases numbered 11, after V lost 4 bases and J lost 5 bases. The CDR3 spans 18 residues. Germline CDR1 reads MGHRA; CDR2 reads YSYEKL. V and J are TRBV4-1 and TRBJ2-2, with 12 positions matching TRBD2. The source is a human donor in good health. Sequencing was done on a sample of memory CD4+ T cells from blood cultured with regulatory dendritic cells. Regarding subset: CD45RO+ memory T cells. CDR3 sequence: CASSPLLAGGLGTGELFF. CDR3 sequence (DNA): TGCGCCAGCAGCCCGCTCCTAGCGGGGGGGCTAGGGACCGGGGAGCTGTTTTTT.